This is a list of T cell receptor beta chains from one sample in a study of shared clonotypes between healthy human individuals. TCRdb keeps only in-frame clones here, not all; method: immunoSEQ multiplex PCR. The sample lists about 2.2 million clones; 85% to 95% were seen once. Sequenced material: naive CD8+ T cells from PBMCs. The receptor source for this set is a man in his late teens or twenties in good health. Some clones in this sample may be carry-over from other donors' samples. Both conserved end residues are part of each CDR3. The order of the fields is J gene, D gene, clone size, V gene, CDR3 protein, CDR3 DNA. D genes are given only for firm matches. The listing skips clone size in some rows; elsewhere it reads once, few, many or a size class.

TRBJ2-7 | TRBD2 | - | TRBV7-9 | CASSSRTSGRSYEQYF | TGTGCCAGCAGCTCTCGGACTAGCGGGCGCTCCTACGAGCAGTACTTC
TRBJ2-7 | TRBD2 | - | TRBV4-3 | CASSQGLAGDSYEQYF | TGCGCCAGCAGCCAAGGACTAGCGGGAGATTCCTACGAGCAGTACTTC
TRBJ2-1 | - | - | TRBV14 | CASSQRTDNEQFF | TGTGCCAGCAGCCAGAGGACAGACAATGAGCAGTTCTTC
TRBJ1-4 | - | - | TRBV28 | CASSTPPATNEKLFF | TGTGCCAGCAGTACACCGCCTGCAACTAATGAAAAACTGTTTTTT
TRBJ1-2 | - | - | TRBV2 | CASSEGGLYGYTF | TGTGCCAGCAGTGAAGGGGGTCTCTATGGCTACACCTTC
TRBJ2-2 | - | - | TRBV11-3 | CASSLGGAGELFF | TGTGCCAGCAGCTTAGGAGGAGCCGGGGAGCTGTTTTTT
TRBJ2-7 | TRBD2 | - | TRBV19 | CASRTSGSSYEQYF | TGTGCCAGTAGGACTAGCGGGTCCTCCTACGAGCAGTACTTC
TRBJ2-2 | - | - | TRBV11-2 | CASSSRDSYTGELFF | TGTGCCAGCAGCTCCCGGGACTCATACACCGGGGAGCTGTTTTTT
TRBJ1-2 | - | - | TRBV19 | CASSPGPPDYTF | TGTGCCAGTAGTCCGGGCCCCCCCGACTACACCTTC
TRBJ2-7 | TRBD1 | - | TRBV7-9 | CASSQQGFDEQYF | TGTGCCAGCAGCCAACAGGGGTTTGACGAGCAGTACTTC
TRBJ2-5 | - | - | TRBV7-9 | CASSPQGFAVQETQYF | TGTGCCAGCAGCCCCCAAGGCTTTGCGGTTCAAGAGACCCAGTACTTC
TRBJ2-2 | TRBD2 | - | TRBV10-2 | CASSLGLAVSNTGELFF | TGCGCCAGCAGTCTGGGTCTAGCGGTCTCGAACACCGGGGAGCTGTTTTTT
TRBJ2-7 | - | - | TRBV7-2 | CASSKMGGTPYEQYF | TGTGCCAGCAGCAAAATGGGGGGTACCCCCTACGAGCAGTACTTC
TRBJ2-6 | - | - | TRBV18 | CASSPVARPSSANVLTF | TGTGCCAGCTCACCTGTAGCGCGGCCCTCTAGCGCCAACGTCCTGACTTTC
TRBJ2-1 | - | - | TRBV9 | CASSVGDIPISYNEQFF | TGTGCCAGCAGCGTAGGTGACATCCCAATCTCCTACAATGAGCAGTTCTTC
TRBJ1-2 | TRBD1 | - | TRBV5-1 | CASSLAFIRDSDYGYTF | TGCGCCAGCAGCTTGGCTTTCATCCGGGACAGCGACTATGGCTACACCTTC
TRBJ2-2 | TRBD2 | - | TRBV7-9 | CASSPGLAGRPGELFF | TGTGCCAGCAGCCCCGGACTAGCGGGACGCCCCGGGGAGCTGTTTTTT
TRBJ2-4 | - | once | TRBV6-1 | CASSGQAEVWNIQYF | TGTGCCAGCAGCGGGCAGGCCGAAGTGTGGAACATTCAGTACTTC
TRBJ1-1 | TRBD1 | - | TRBV28 | CASSSIRLDRRYTEAFF | TGTGCCAGCAGTTCGATAAGACTGGACAGGAGGTATACTGAAGCTTTCTTT
TRBJ1-2 | - | - | TRBV7-9 | CASSFGAVIGESNYGYTF | TGTGCCAGCAGCTTTGGGGCCGTGATAGGGGAGAGTAACTATGGCTACACCTTC
TRBJ2-5 | - | - | TRBV15 | CATSREAAAQTQYF | TGTGCCACCAGCAGAGAGGCTGCGGCTCAGACCCAGTACTTC
TRBJ2-1 | - | - | TRBV6-1 | CASSELVVNEQFF | TGTGCCAGCAGTGAATTAGTTGTCAATGAGCAGTTCTTC
TRBJ1-5 | - | few | TRBV19 | CASSIRDSQPQHF | TGTGCCAGTAGTATCAGGGATTCTCAGCCCCAGCATTTT
TRBJ2-7 | TRBD2 | - | TRBV19 | CASSDPRGVDEQYF | TGTGCCAGTAGCGATCCACGGGGGGTCGACGAGCAGTACTTC
TRBJ1-5 | TRBD1 | - | TRBV18 | CASSPGTGLNQPQHF | TGTGCCAGCTCACCGGGGACAGGTCTCAATCAGCCCCAGCATTTT
TRBJ2-1 | - | - | TRBV28 | CASTLSYNEQFF | TGTGCCAGCACACTGAGTTACAATGAGCAGTTCTTC
TRBJ1-5 | - | - | TRBV4-1 | CASSQEGTGHSNQPQHF | TGCGCCAGCAGCCAAGAAGGTACAGGGCACAGCAATCAGCCCCAGCATTTT
TRBJ2-7 | - | - | TRBV19 | CASSISRASKYEQYF | TGTGCCAGTAGTATATCTCGGGCCAGTAAGTACGAGCAGTACTTC
TRBJ2-4 | - | - | TRBV11-2 | CASSLGVGSGTGDIQYF | TGTGCCAGCAGCTTAGGTGTAGGGTCGGGGACGGGGGACATTCAGTACTTC
TRBJ2-7 | - | - | TRBV27 | CASSLSASSYEQYF | TGTGCCAGCAGTTTGAGCGCCTCCAGCTACGAGCAGTACTTC
TRBJ2-2 | TRBD2 | - | TRBV28 | CASTPRASGGTGELFF | TGTGCCAGCACACCGCGGGCTAGCGGGGGCACCGGGGAGCTGTTTTTT
TRBJ1-2 | - | - | TRBV27 | CASSRRGSPYGYTF | TGTGCCAGCAGCCGACGGGGCAGCCCCTATGGCTACACCTTC
TRBJ2-7 | - | - | TRBV13 | CASNIQGGAEQYF | TGTGCCAGCAACATACAAGGGGGGGCCGAGCAGTACTTC
TRBJ1-2 | TRBD1 | - | TRBV7-9 | CASNLQGAPDYGYTF | TGTGCCAGCAACTTACAGGGGGCGCCGGACTATGGCTACACCTTC
TRBJ2-1 | TRBD2 | once | TRBV5-6 | CASSWVASGRNEQFF | TGTGCCAGCAGCTGGGTGGCTAGCGGGAGGAATGAGCAGTTCTTC
TRBJ2-7 | - | - | TRBV7-6 | CASSLEVSARSNEQYF | TGTGCCAGCAGCTTAGAGGTGTCGGCCCGTTCCAACGAGCAGTACTTC
TRBJ2-7 | - | - | TRBV5-1 | CASSLGPGQYYEQYF | TGCGCCAGCAGCTTGGGACCCGGACAGTACTACGAGCAGTACTTC
TRBJ2-7 | - | - | TRBV5-1 | CASSLDHLWGTEQYF | TGCGCCAGCAGCTTGGACCATCTATGGGGTACGGAGCAGTACTTC
TRBJ1-1 | - | - | TRBV5-6 | CASSFPGDTEAFF | TGTGCCAGCAGCTTTCCGGGGGACACTGAAGCTTTCTTT
TRBJ1-6 | - | - | TRBV2 | CASSERSSYNSPLHF | TGTGCCAGCAGTGAAAGGAGCTCCTATAATTCACCCCTCCACTTT
TRBJ2-1 | - | - | TRBV7-6 | CASSFALDLYNEQFF | TGTGCCAGCAGCTTCGCACTAGATCTGTACAATGAGCAGTTCTTC
TRBJ2-2 | - | - | TRBV6-5 | CAVRGNTGELFF | TGTGCCGTCAGGGGAAACACCGGGGAGCTGTTTTTT
TRBJ2-1 | TRBD1 | - | TRBV28 | CASSSPYGKNDRGYNEQFF | TGTGCCAGCAGTTCGCCTTACGGGAAAAACGACAGGGGATACAATGAGCAGTTCTTC
TRBJ1-6 | - | - | TRBV28 | CASNPRGSWNSPLHF | TGTGCCAGCAACCCCCGAGGTTCGTGGAATTCACCCCTCCACTTT
TRBJ2-1 | - | - | TRBV5-1 | CASSLVGRSSYNEQFF | TGCGCCAGCAGCTTGGTAGGCAGGAGTTCCTACAATGAGCAGTTCTTC